Shown below are 20 T cell receptor beta chains from a single sample sequenced in a study of blood T cell repertoires in COVID-19. Generated by immunoSEQ multiplex PCR, the TCRdb table keeps only in-frame clones and is missing some. The sample shows around 130,000 clones, 80% to 90% of them seen only once. Source material: peripheral blood. Every receptor here comes from a man aged 60 to 75 with active or convalescent COVID-19.

The rearrangement uses TRBV3-1 (or the pseudogene TRBV3-2) and TRBJ1-2; 7 bases fit TRBD1. The germline gives CDR1 LGHDT, CDR2 YNNKEL (reference sequence). The V gene end was trimmed by 0 bases and the J gene end by 1 base; junction bases not matched to a gene: 11. The CDR3 length is 18 residues. The CDR3 reads CASSQERPGQRFNYGYTF. Written as DNA, the CDR3 is TGTGCCAGCAGCCAAGAGAGGCCGGGACAGCGCTTTAACTATGGCTACACCTTC.

J is TRBJ2-5 and V is TRBV7-9; D unresolved. The CDR3 contains 12 residues. With 3 bases removed from V and 5 bases from J, the gap between germline ends came to 7 bases. The germline V gene encodes CDR1 SEHNR and CDR2 FQNEAQ (reference sequence). CDR3 nucleotide sequence: TGTGCCAGCAGCTTGATCGGGGAGACCCAGTACTTC. It specifies CASSLIGETQYF.

This clone was detected a few times. This chain uses TRBV9 with TRBJ1-5, with 7 bases fitting TRBD1. With V trimmed by 3 bases and J by 7 bases, 4 bases remained unmatched. The germline gives CDR1 SGDLS, CDR2 YYNGEE. The CDR3 runs 13 residues. CDR3 nucleotide sequence: TGTGCCAGCAGCGAGGGGGCTCGGCAGCCCCAGCATTTT. This encodes CASSEGARQPQHF.

J is TRBJ2-1 and V is TRBV5-4, with 7 bases matching TRBD2. The length of the CDR3 is 16 residues. Trimming at V came to 4 bases and at J to 8 bases, leaving 15 bases not matched to a gene. Germline CDR1 and CDR2: SGHNT and YYREEE (reference sequence). The CDR3 is CASSPGLGAGVYEQFF. As DNA, the CDR3 is TGTGCCAGCAGCCCCGGGCTAGGGGCGGGAGTCTATGAGCAGTTCTTC.

The V call is TRBV27, the J call TRBJ1-5; no clear D. The CDR3 runs 13 residues. Germline V gene lookup returns CDR1 MNHEY and CDR2 SMNVEV (reference sequence). V lost 3 bases and J 7 bases, leaving 10 bases between the germline ends. The CDR3 protein is CASSFEGMQPQHF. The DNA of the CDR3 is TGTGCCAGCAGTTTTGAGGGAATGCAGCCCCAGCATTTT.

The chain joins TRBV5-4 to TRBJ2-2, with D maybe TRBD1 (6 bases). The germline V and J ends were trimmed by 3 bases and 3 bases, with 18 bases remaining between them. Germline CDR1 is SGHNT and CDR2 is YYREEE (reference sequence). The CDR3 consists of 17 residues. The CDR3 DNA sequence: TGTGCCAGCAGCTCCGTTGGGTCCAAGGGGGACACCGGGGAGCTGTTTTTT. Protein product: CASSSVGSKGDTGELFF.

V and J are TRBV7-2 and TRBJ1-1; D is unclear. Germline loops: CDR1 SGHTA, CDR2 FQGNSA. The CDR3 is 14 amino acids. V was pared by 1 base and J by 0 bases, with 6 bases between. The CDR3 reads CASSLGQVNTEAFF. As DNA, the CDR3 is TGTGCCAGCAGCTTAGGGCAGGTGAACACTGAAGCTTTCTTT.

V gene TRBV7-9 combines with J gene TRBJ2-3, with 14 nucleotides matching TRBD2. The CDR3 runs 18 residues. V lost 5 bases to trimming and J lost 4 bases; unmatched junction nucleotides: 11. Looked up from germline, CDR1 is SEHNR and CDR2 is FQNEAQ (reference sequence). The CDR3 here is CASSVLPGTSGRPDTQYF. The DNA for the CDR3 is TGTGCCAGCAGCGTTTTGCCCGGGACTAGCGGGAGACCAGATACGCAGTATTTT.

The genes are TRBV6-2 or TRBV6-3 and TRBJ2-7; perhaps TRBD2 as D (5 bases). V dropped 2 bases and J dropped 4 bases, with 15 bases sitting between them. Germline values: CDR1 MNHEY, CDR2 SVGEGT. The CDR3 contains 15 residues. The CDR3 loop reads CASSYVFKGEYEQYF. CDR3 sequence (DNA): TGTGCCAGCAGTTACGTGTTTAAGGGAGAGTACGAGCAGTACTTC.

Points on this clone: Other DNA sequences in the same sample also yield this CDR3. The V gene is TRBV5-1, the J gene TRBJ2-7; TRBD1 matches 12 bases. V shed 0 bases, J shed 8 bases, and the junction held 3 bases outside the gene matches. CDR3 length: 14 amino acids. Germline CDR1 SGHRS, CDR2 YFSETQ. The CDR3 nucleotides are TGCGCCAGCAGCTTGGGGGACAGGGGGCCTAAGCAGTACTTC. Its protein product is CASSLGDRGPKQYF. The complete variable domain, with remaining parts taken from reference TRBV5-1 and TRBJ2-7, reads KAGVTQTPRYLIKTRGQQVTLSCSPISGHRSVSWYQQTPGQGLQFLFEYFSETQRNKGNFPGRFSGRQFSNSRSEMNVSTLELGDSALYLCASSLGDRGPKQYFGPGTRLTVT.

The chain combines TRBV2 with TRBJ2-3, with a weak D call TRBD1 (6 bases). The CDR3 runs to 13 residues. Trimming shortened V by 7 bases and J by 3 bases, and 11 bases separated the two germline ends. Germline V gives CDR1 SNHLY, CDR2 FYNNEI. For the CDR3, the DNA is TGTGCCAGCACGAGGACAGAGACAGATACGCAGTATTTT. This encodes CASTRTETDTQYF.

The genes are TRBV2 and TRBJ2-1; TRBD1 aligns across 8 bases. The V segment lost 4 bases and the J segment 8 bases; nucleotides outside the gene matches: 4. The CDR3 has 13 residues. Germline CDR1 is SNHLY and CDR2 is FYNNEI. CDR3 bases: TGTGCCAGCAGTGTGGCAGGGGGCGATGAGCAGTTCTTC. As protein: CASSVAGGDEQFF. The full variable domain, rest sourced from reference TRBV2 and TRBJ2-1, is EPEVTQTPSHQVTQMGQEVILRCVPISNHLYFYWYRQILGQKVEFLVSFYNNEISEKSEIFDDQFSVERPDGSNFTLKIRSTKLEDSAMYFCASSVAGGDEQFFGPGTRLTVL.

V gene TRBV12-5 combines with J gene TRBJ2-1; TRBD2 aligns across 8 bases. V gave up 5 bases and J gave up 4 bases; unmatched junction bases: 4. The CDR3 sequence is 14 residues long. Germline V gene lookup returns CDR1 LGHNT and CDR2 FRNRAP. The CDR3 DNA reads as TGTGCTAGTGGTCTAGCGGGCCGGTACAATGAGCAGTTCTTC. This codes for CASGLAGRYNEQFF.

The V gene is TRBV7-9, the J gene TRBJ2-2; 8 bases map to TRBD1. The CDR3 length is 14 residues. V gave up 3 bases and J gave up 5 bases; unmatched junction bases: 2. CDR1 SEHNR and CDR2 FQNEAQ come from the germline V gene (reference sequence). CDR3 region: CASSFRGLTGELFF. For the CDR3, the DNA is TGTGCCAGCAGCTTCAGGGGGCTTACCGGGGAGCTGTTTTTT.

The chain links TRBV9 to TRBJ2-1, with 15 bases that match TRBD2. CDR3 length: 16 residues. Germline V gene lookup returns CDR1 SGDLS and CDR2 YYNGEE. V gave up 3 bases and J gave up 8 bases; unmatched junction bases: 6. The CDR3 protein is CASSAPGTSGRYEQFF. The CDR3 DNA sequence: TGTGCCAGCAGCGCCCCCGGGACTAGCGGGAGGTATGAGCAGTTCTTC.

The V gene is TRBV18, the J gene TRBJ2-1; TRBD1 might be the D (6 bases). V was pared by 1 base and J by 6 bases, with 10 bases between. CDR3 length: 14 amino acids. Germline V gene data show CDR1 as KGHSH and CDR2 as LQKENI. The CDR3 loop is CASSPLDRPNEQFF. CDR3 coding DNA: TGTGCCAGCTCACCACTTGACAGGCCCAATGAGCAGTTCTTC.

This chain links TRBV18 with TRBJ2-7; a weak D match, TRBD1 (6 bases). The germline CDR1 and CDR2 sequences are KGHSH and LQKENI. V gave up 8 bases and J gave up 6 bases, with 17 bases separating them. The CDR3 is 13 amino acids. The CDR3 is CASQQGVGPEQYF. CDR3 nucleotide sequence: TGTGCCAGCCAACAGGGCGTCGGTCCCGAGCAGTACTTC. The whole variable domain, filled in from reference TRBV18 and TRBJ2-7, reads NAGVMQNPRHLVRRRGQEARLRCSPMKGHSHVYWYRQLPEEGLKFMVYLQKENIIDESGMPKERFSAEFPKEGPSILRIQQVVRGDSAAYFCASQQGVGPEQYFGPGTRLTVT.

The genes are TRBV19 and TRBJ2-1; the D gene is possibly TRBD1 (6 bases). The germline V gene has CDR1 LNHDA and CDR2 SQIVND (reference sequence). The CDR3 is 15 residues long. The V and J ends lost 1 base and 7 bases respectively, with 14 bases between them. The CDR3 protein is CASSIVGGGRNEQFF. CDR3 coding DNA: TGTGCCAGTAGTATAGTTGGGGGCGGAAGGAATGAGCAGTTCTTC. The full variable domain, with the rest looked up from reference TRBV19 and TRBJ2-1, is DGGITQSPKYLFRKEGQNVTLSCEQNLNHDAMYWYRQDPGQGLRLIYYSQIVNDFQKGDIAEGYSVSREKKESFPLTVTSAQKNPTAFYLCASSIVGGGRNEQFFGPGTRLTVL.

The chain couples TRBV4-1 to TRBJ1-1; D is possibly TRBD1 (5 bases). The CDR3 covers 17 residues. Per the germline V gene, CDR1 is MGHRA and CDR2 is YSYEKL. V was cut by 4 bases and J by 0 bases, with 18 bases left in between. The CDR3 reads CASSPRGRAYMNTEAFF. In DNA form, the CDR3 reads TGCGCCAGCAGCCCCCGCGGCAGGGCGTACATGAACACTGAAGCTTTCTTT.

The chain uses TRBV7-2 and TRBJ2-3; TRBD1 agrees at 7 bases. The V and J ends lost 2 bases and 1 base, in that order; junction bases with no gene match: 3. Germline values: CDR1 SGHTA, CDR2 FQGNSA. The CDR3 is made up of 15 amino acids. The CDR3 DNA reads as TGTGCCAGCAGCTTACCTACAGGGGGCACAGATACGCAGTATTTT. Translated, it gives CASSLPTGGTDTQYF. Using reference TRBV7-2 and TRBJ2-3 for the parts outside the CDR3, the full variable domain is GAGVSQSPSNKVTEKGKDVELRCDPISGHTALYWYRQSLGQGLEFLIYFQGNSAPDKSGLPSDRFSAERTGGSVSTLTIQRTQQEDSAVYLCASSLPTGGTDTQYFGPGTRLTVL.